A selection of T cell receptor beta chains follows, all from one sample in a study of blood T cells in healthy people across ages. TCRdb analysed the 5' RACE reads with MiXCR anew, one entry per CDR3 protein. Here the sample spans around 800,000 distinct CDR3 sequences, roughly 25% being singletons. The same specimen was also included in a second study, on T cells of mothers and their children.

The sample comprised blood. The receptors were sampled from a boy younger than 18 in good health. Both conserved end residues are part of each CDR3. The order of the fields is clone size, D gene, J gene, V gene, CDR3 protein, CDR3 DNA. The D gene is left open where the match is weak. Part of the rows lack a size; the others show once, few, many or a class for expanded clones.

size: few
D: NA
J: TRBJ2-3
V: TRBV5-1
CDR3: CASSLEEDTQYF
DNA: TGCGCCAGCAGCTTAGAGGAAGATACGCAGTATTTT

size: NA
D: NA
J: TRBJ2-7
V: TRBV4-1
CDR3: CASSLNFPAATYEQYF
DNA: TGCGCCAGCAGCCTAAACTTCCCAGCGGCGACCTACGAGCAGTACTTC

size: NA
D: NA
J: TRBJ1-4
V: TRBV7-9
CDR3: CASSLVVVATNEKLFF
DNA: TGTGCCAGCAGCTTAGTGGTGGTTGCGACTAATGAAAAACTGTTTTTT

size: NA
D: NA
J: TRBJ1-5
V: TRBV30
CDR3: CAWSVGLSSNQPQHF
DNA: TGTGCCTGGAGTGTAGGGTTGAGCAGCAATCAGCCCCAGCATTTT

size: few
D: TRBD1
J: TRBJ1-1
V: TRBV5-1
CDR3: CASSQGAQRNTEAFF
DNA: TGCGCCAGCAGCCAGGGGGCCCAGAGGAACACTGAAGCTTTCTTT

size: few
D: NA
J: TRBJ2-7
V: TRBV7-9
CDR3: CASSNPPESYEQYF
DNA: TGTGCCAGCAGCAACCCCCCCGAATCCTACGAGCAGTACTTC

size: few
D: NA
J: TRBJ1-1
V: TRBV5-1
CDR3: CASSLATRNTEAFF
DNA: TGCGCCAGCAGCTTGGCCACGCGGAACACTGAAGCTTTCTTT

size: few
D: NA
J: TRBJ1-2
V: TRBV7-9
CDR3: CASSRTDDGYTF
DNA: TGTGCCAGCAGCCGGACAGACGATGGCTACACCTTC

size: few
D: NA
J: TRBJ2-7
V: TRBV15
CDR3: CATSAGQGYGEQYF
DNA: TGTGCCACCAGCGCAGGCCAGGGGTACGGGGAGCAGTACTTC

size: few
D: TRBD1
J: TRBJ2-7
V: TRBV7-9
CDR3: CASSWSGTDSTYEQYF
DNA: TGTGCCAGCAGCTGGTCGGGGACAGACTCAACCTACGAGCAGTACTTC

size: few
D: NA
J: TRBJ2-4
V: TRBV10-3
CDR3: CAISESSRGRENIQYF
DNA: TGTGCCATCAGTGAGTCCAGCCGGGGCCGTGAGAACATTCAGTACTTC

size: NA
D: TRBD1
J: TRBJ1-2
V: TRBV9
CDR3: CASNLGQGDGYTF
DNA: TGTGCCAGCAACCTGGGACAGGGGGATGGCTACACCTTC

size: NA
D: NA
J: TRBJ2-7
V: TRBV29-1
CDR3: CSVEGNLSYEQYF
DNA: TGCAGCGTTGAGGGGAACCTCTCCTACGAGCAGTACTTC

size: NA
D: NA
J: TRBJ2-2
V: TRBV7-3
CDR3: CASSLKWGNTGELFF
DNA: TGTGCCAGCAGCTTAAAGTGGGGGAACACCGGGGAGCTGTTTTTT

size: NA
D: NA
J: TRBJ1-1
V: TRBV9
CDR3: CASSSGGLGEAFF
DNA: TGTGCCAGCAGCAGTGGGGGGTTAGGTGAAGCTTTCTTT

size: NA
D: NA
J: TRBJ2-7
V: TRBV10-3
CDR3: CAISDPKGEQYF
DNA: TGTGCCATCAGTGATCCCAAGGGCGAGCAGTACTTC

size: few
D: TRBD2
J: TRBJ2-5
V: TRBV5-5
CDR3: CASSASGTSGAYQETQYF
DNA: TGTGCCAGCAGCGCCTCCGGGACTAGCGGGGCGTACCAAGAGACCCAGTACTTC

size: few
D: NA
J: TRBJ2-7
V: TRBV28
CDR3: CASWSGYEQYF
DNA: TGTGCCAGCTGGTCGGGCTACGAGCAGTACTTC

size: NA
D: NA
J: TRBJ2-7
V: TRBV2
CDR3: CASTYAPFSYEQYF
DNA: TGTGCCAGCACCTATGCGCCTTTCTCCTACGAGCAGTACTTC

size: NA
D: NA
J: TRBJ2-6
V: TRBV15
CDR3: CATSRDPTGTGANVLTF
DNA: TGTGCCACCAGCAGAGATCCAACAGGGACTGGGGCCAACGTCCTGACTTTC

size: few
D: NA
J: TRBJ1-1
V: TRBV28
CDR3: CASRLQGRGTEAFF
DNA: TGTGCCAGCAGACTACAGGGTAGAGGCACTGAAGCTTTCTTT

size: few
D: NA
J: TRBJ1-1
V: TRBV12-3/TRBV12-4
CDR3: CASSLSGFNTEAFF
DNA: TGTGCCAGCAGTTTATCGGGATTTAACACTGAAGCTTTCTTT

size: few
D: NA
J: TRBJ2-1
V: TRBV30
CDR3: CAWSGEYNEQFF
DNA: TGTGCCTGGAGCGGGGAATACAATGAGCAGTTCTTC

size: few
D: NA
J: TRBJ2-7
V: TRBV5-6
CDR3: CASSFMVSEQYF
DNA: TGTGCCAGCAGCTTCATGGTCTCCGAGCAGTACTTC

size: few
D: TRBD2
J: TRBJ2-5
V: TRBV10-3
CDR3: CAISESGASGAQETQYF
DNA: TGTGCCATCAGTGAGTCCGGAGCTAGCGGGGCCCAGGAGACCCAGTACTTC

size: few
D: NA
J: TRBJ2-5
V: TRBV15
CDR3: CATSRTLLGQETQYF
DNA: TGTGCCACCAGCAGGACCCTGCTGGGCCAAGAGACCCAGTACTTC

size: few
D: NA
J: TRBJ1-5
V: TRBV12-3/TRBV12-4
CDR3: CASSFPGNQPQHF
DNA: TGTGCCAGCAGTTTCCCAGGGAATCAGCCCCAGCATTTT

size: few
D: NA
J: TRBJ1-4
V: TRBV7-2
CDR3: CASSLRGRGPGREKLFF
DNA: TGTGCCAGCAGCTTAAGGGGACGGGGACCGGGTCGGGAGAAACTGTTTTTT

size: NA
D: NA
J: TRBJ2-1
V: TRBV7-3
CDR3: CASSSRGTGDYNEQFF
DNA: TGTGCCAGCAGCTCGCGGGGGACAGGTGACTACAATGAGCAGTTCTTC

size: NA
D: TRBD1
J: TRBJ2-2
V: TRBV28
CDR3: CASSLRDRGVAGELFF
DNA: TGTGCCAGCAGCCTCCGGGACAGGGGGGTAGCCGGGGAGCTGTTTTTT

size: NA
D: NA
J: TRBJ1-5
V: TRBV28
CDR3: CASSSQPQHF
DNA: TGTGCCAGCAGTTCTCAGCCCCAGCATTTT

size: few
D: NA
J: TRBJ2-5
V: TRBV29-1
CDR3: CSVEGRKGYQETQYF
DNA: TGCAGCGTTGAAGGACGCAAGGGGTACCAAGAGACCCAGTACTTC

size: NA
D: TRBD1
J: TRBJ2-1
V: TRBV9
CDR3: CASSSGTALEQFF
DNA: TGTGCCAGCAGCTCCGGGACAGCCCTGGAGCAGTTCTTC

size: NA
D: NA
J: TRBJ2-7
V: TRBV12-3/TRBV12-4
CDR3: CASSPLRDEQYF
DNA: TGTGCCAGCAGTCCCCTTCGCGACGAGCAGTACTTC

size: NA
D: TRBD2
J: TRBJ2-1
V: TRBV28
CDR3: CASKTLGLAGVGEQFF
DNA: TGTGCCAGCAAGACCCTGGGGCTAGCGGGGGTGGGAGAGCAGTTCTTC

size: NA
D: TRBD2
J: TRBJ2-5
V: TRBV10-3
CDR3: CVIRTSGGEETQYF
DNA: TGTGTCATCAGAACTAGCGGGGGGGAAGAGACCCAGTACTTC

size: NA
D: NA
J: TRBJ2-4
V: TRBV12-3/TRBV12-4
CDR3: CASRSGSLKNIQYF
DNA: TGTGCCAGCAGATCCGGGTCTCTCAAAAACATTCAGTACTTC

size: NA
D: NA
J: TRBJ1-2
V: TRBV5-1
CDR3: CASSLSSQKGDYGYTF
DNA: TGCGCCAGCAGCTTATCCTCACAAAAAGGGGACTATGGCTACACCTTC

size: NA
D: NA
J: TRBJ1-3
V: TRBV6-5
CDR3: CASRRGRGNTIYF
DNA: TGTGCCAGCAGGAGAGGGAGGGGAAACACCATATATTTT

size: NA
D: NA
J: TRBJ1-1
V: TRBV5-1
CDR3: CASSRGLGGNTEAFF
DNA: TGCGCCAGCAGCCGGGGTCTCGGGGGGAACACTGAAGCTTTCTTT

size: NA
D: TRBD1
J: TRBJ1-1
V: TRBV4-1
CDR3: CASSQWDRDTEAFF
DNA: TGCGCCAGCAGCCAGTGGGACAGGGACACTGAAGCTTTCTTT

size: few
D: NA
J: TRBJ2-5
V: TRBV6-5
CDR3: CASSYSGRTQETQYF
DNA: TGTGCCAGCAGTTACTCAGGCCGGACCCAAGAGACCCAGTACTTC

size: few
D: NA
J: TRBJ1-5
V: TRBV2
CDR3: CASHPGDVSQPQHF
DNA: TGTGCCAGCCACCCAGGGGACGTCTCCCAGCCCCAGCATTTT

size: NA
D: TRBD1
J: TRBJ1-5
V: TRBV27
CDR3: CASSYRGPDTQHF
DNA: TGTGCCAGCAGTTACAGGGGGCCAGATACGCAGCATTTT

size: NA
D: NA
J: TRBJ2-1
V: TRBV12-3/TRBV12-4
CDR3: CASSLLKGTYNEQFF
DNA: TGTGCCAGCAGTTTACTGAAGGGAACCTACAATGAGCAGTTCTTC

size: few
D: TRBD2
J: TRBJ2-3
V: TRBV28
CDR3: CASSYGGEADTQYF
DNA: TGTGCCAGCAGTTACGGGGGGGAAGCAGATACGCAGTATTTT

size: NA
D: TRBD2
J: TRBJ2-1
V: TRBV20-1
CDR3: CSAGLAGIHEQFF
DNA: TGCAGTGCTGGACTAGCGGGGATCCATGAGCAGTTCTTC

size: few
D: NA
J: TRBJ1-2
V: TRBV20-1
CDR3: CSASRAFYGYTF
DNA: TGCAGTGCTAGTAGGGCGTTCTATGGCTACACCTTC

size: few
D: NA
J: TRBJ2-3
V: TRBV2
CDR3: CASTRERGTQYF
DNA: TGTGCCAGCACACGGGAGAGGGGTACGCAGTATTTT

size: few
D: TRBD2
J: TRBJ2-3
V: TRBV20-1
CDR3: CSAPKDTISGSLADTQYF
DNA: TGCAGTGCTCCTAAAGACACCATTAGCGGGAGTCTGGCAGATACGCAGTATTTT

size: few
D: NA
J: TRBJ1-1
V: TRBV12-3/TRBV12-4
CDR3: CASSLRGFGDTEAFF
DNA: TGTGCCAGCAGTTTAAGAGGGTTTGGGGACACCGAAGCTTTCTTT

size: NA
D: TRBD1
J: TRBJ2-7
V: TRBV14
CDR3: CASSRQGLYEQYF
DNA: TGTGCCAGCAGCCGACAGGGCCTCTACGAGCAGTACTTC